This T cell receptor (beta chain) was captured in a study of shared clonotypes between healthy human individuals. V shed 4 bases and J 6 bases; nucleotides not matched to a gene: 10. CDR3 size: 16 residues. Germline values: CDR1 SGDLS, CDR2 YYNGEE. This clone was seen only a few times. The sequencing of unsorted PBMC DNA took place on ten immunoSEQ deep assay plates. This table comes from immunoSEQ multiplex PCR, and its TCRdb copy is limited to in-frame clones, with some not included. The sample contains fewer than 650,000 clones, 76% of which appear only once. Material: PBMCs. The TCR sequence derives from a middle-aged woman in good health. Some clones in this sample may be carry-over from other donors' samples. The chain links TRBV9 to TRBJ2-2; 9 bases align to TRBD2. The CDR3 loop reads CASSPRGSGSPGELFF. The CDR3 DNA reads as TGTGCCAGCAGCCCTCGTGGTAGCGGGAGCCCCGGGGAGCTGTTTTTT.